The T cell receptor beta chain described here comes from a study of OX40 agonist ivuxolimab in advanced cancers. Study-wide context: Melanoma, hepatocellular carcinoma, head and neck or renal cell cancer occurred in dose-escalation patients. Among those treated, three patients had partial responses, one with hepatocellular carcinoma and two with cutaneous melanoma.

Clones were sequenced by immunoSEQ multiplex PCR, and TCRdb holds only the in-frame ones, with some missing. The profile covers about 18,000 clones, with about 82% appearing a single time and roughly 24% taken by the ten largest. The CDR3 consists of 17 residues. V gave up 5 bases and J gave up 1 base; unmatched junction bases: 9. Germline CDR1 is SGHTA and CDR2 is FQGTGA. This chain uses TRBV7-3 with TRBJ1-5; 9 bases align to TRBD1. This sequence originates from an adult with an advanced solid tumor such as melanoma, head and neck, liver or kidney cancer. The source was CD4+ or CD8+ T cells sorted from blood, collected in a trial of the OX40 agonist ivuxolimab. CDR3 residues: CASSEQGAGVSNQPQHF. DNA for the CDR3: TGTGCCAGCAGCGAACAGGGGGCAGGTGTCAGCAATCAGCCCCAGCATTTT.